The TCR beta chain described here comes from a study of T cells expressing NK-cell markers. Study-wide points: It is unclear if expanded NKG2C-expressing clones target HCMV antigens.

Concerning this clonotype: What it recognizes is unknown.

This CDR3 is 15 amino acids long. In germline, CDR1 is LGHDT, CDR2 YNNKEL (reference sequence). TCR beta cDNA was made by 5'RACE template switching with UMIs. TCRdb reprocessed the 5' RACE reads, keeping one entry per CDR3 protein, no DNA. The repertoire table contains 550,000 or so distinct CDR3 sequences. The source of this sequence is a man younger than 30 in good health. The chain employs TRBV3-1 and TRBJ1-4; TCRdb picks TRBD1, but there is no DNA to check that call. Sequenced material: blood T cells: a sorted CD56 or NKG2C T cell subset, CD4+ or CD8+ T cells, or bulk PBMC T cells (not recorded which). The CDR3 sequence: CASSQGDRVGEKLFF.